This entry lists 30 T cell receptor beta chains sequenced from one sample in a study of cytomegalovirus exposure and HLA in healthy donors. Amplification used 60 Vbeta primers and 13 Jbeta primers. The table came from immunoSEQ multiplex PCR; TCRdb's copy has only in-frame clones and leaves some out. The table includes 80,000 to 90,000 clones, around 80% detected once. Sequenced material: PBMCs. The receptor set was obtained from a young man in good health and CMV-seronegative.

The chain uses TRBV10-1 and TRBJ1-6; D possibly corresponds to TRBD1 (5 bases). Trimming stripped 2 bases from V and 7 bases from J, with 24 bases between. Germline values: CDR1 WNHNN, CDR2 SYGVQD (reference sequence). This CDR3 has 19 residues. The CDR3 loop reads CASSEAGEARRGGNSPLHF. The CDR3 nucleotides read TGCGCCAGCAGTGAGGCGGGGGAAGCCAGGAGGGGTGGAAATTCACCCCTCCACTTT.

The table lists this clone with a few counts. The genes are TRBV30 and TRBJ2-1; D might be TRBD1 (6 bases). V gave up 5 bases and J gave up 0 bases, with 8 bases separating them. The germline CDR1 and CDR2 sequences are GTSNPN and SVGIG (reference sequence). CDR3 length: 13 amino acids. The CDR3 region is CAWQGNSYNEQFF. The CDR3 DNA reads TGTGCCTGGCAGGGGAACTCCTACAATGAGCAGTTCTTC.

This chain connects TRBV7-3 to TRBJ2-2; 7 positions agree with TRBD2. The ends lost 8 bases at V and 0 bases at J; junction bases unmatched: 6. This CDR3 is built from 15 residues. CDR1 and CDR2 (germline): SGHTA, FQGTGA. The CDR3 sequence: CASGPGGPNTGELFF. The CDR3 region has the DNA TGTGCCAGCGGCCCGGGGGGTCCGAACACCGGGGAGCTGTTTTTT.

The rearrangement links TRBV6-5 to TRBJ2-7; 8 bases agree with TRBD1. CDR1 is MNHEY and CDR2 is SVGAGI in the germline V gene. With V trimmed by 2 bases and J by 2 bases, 5 bases remained unmatched. CDR3 size: 15 residues. The CDR3 DNA reads TGTGCCAGCAGTTACGTGGCAGGGGGCGCCTACGAGCAGTACTTC. Translation: CASSYVAGGAYEQYF.

This chain links TRBV10-3 with TRBJ2-2; tentatively, D is TRBD2 (6 bases). This CDR3 region has 15 residues. Germline CDR1 is ENHRY and CDR2 is SYGVKD. Between the trimmed V and J ends, which lost 0 bases and 6 bases, there was a span of 11 bases. The CDR3 sequence is CAISESTLASGELFF. CDR3 sequence (DNA): TGTGCCATCAGTGAGTCGACTCTAGCGTCCGGGGAGCTGTTTTTT.

This clone is medium-sized in the sample. The V call is TRBV5-1, the J call TRBJ1-4; no clear D. This CDR3 has 14 amino acids. Germline CDR1 is SGHRS and CDR2 is YFSETQ. Trimming removed 4 bases at V and 8 bases at J, with 15 bases between. CDR3 in amino acids: CASSPKSSIEKLFF. Here the CDR3 DNA reads TGCGCCAGCAGCCCAAAATCGAGCATCGAAAAACTGTTTTTT. Full variable domain (rest looked up from reference TRBV5-1 and TRBJ1-4): KAGVTQTPRYLIKTRGQQVTLSCSPISGHRSVSWYQQTPGQGLQFLFEYFSETQRNKGNFPGRFSGRQFSNSRSEMNVSTLELGDSALYLCASSPKSSIEKLFFGSGTQLSVL.

V gene TRBV7-8 combines with J gene TRBJ2-1; TRBD1 might be the D (6 bases). V shed 1 base and J shed 1 base, with 11 bases lying between them. CDR1 is SGHVS, CDR2 FQNEAQ, per germline. The CDR3 contains 16 residues. Written as DNA, the CDR3 is TGTGCCAGCAGCTTAGAGTTGACAGGTTCCTACAATGAGCAGTTCTTC. It encodes CASSLELTGSYNEQFF.

This chain links TRBV28 with TRBJ1-5; D remains ambiguous. Germline lookup yields CDR1 MDHEN and CDR2 SYDVKM. The CDR3 contains 14 residues. V was shortened by 5 bases and J by 6 bases, with 14 bases between the two germline ends. CDR3 sequence: CASSLSGESQPQHF. DNA of the CDR3: TGTGCCAGCAGTCTCAGCGGGGAAAGTCAGCCCCAGCATTTT.

The V call is TRBV7-9, the J call TRBJ2-2; 12 bases match TRBD1. CDR1 is SEHNR and CDR2 is FQNEAQ in the germline V gene (reference sequence). The CDR3 sequence is 18 residues long. Trimming at V came to 6 bases and at J to 6 bases, leaving 14 bases not matched to a gene. Here the CDR3 reads CASRSPGQGATTAGELFF. The CDR3 DNA follows: TGTGCCAGCAGATCACCGGGACAGGGGGCCACAACAGCCGGGGAGCTGTTTTTT.

The chain joins TRBV5-6 to TRBJ2-3; D is undetermined. CDR1 is SGHDT and CDR2 is YYEEEE in the germline V gene. The CDR3 consists of 12 residues. V was cut by 1 base and J by 8 bases, with 8 bases left in between. Written as DNA, the CDR3 is TGTGCCAGCAGCTTGTCCACGGGTACGCAGTATTTT. This gives the protein CASSLSTGTQYF.

The chain joins TRBV5-1 to TRBJ2-2; 7 bases align to TRBD2. V was clipped by 3 bases and J by 5 bases; unmatched bases: 1. CDR3 length equals 13 residues. Germline CDR1 reads SGHRS; CDR2 reads YFSETQ. For the CDR3, the DNA is TGCGCCAGCAGCTCGGGGGGTACCGGGGAGCTGTTTTTT. As protein: CASSSGGTGELFF.

This rearrangement joins TRBV6-1 to TRBJ2-1; 11 bases fit TRBD2. V dropped 6 bases and J dropped 5; count of bases not matched to a gene: 6. The CDR3 covers 15 residues. The V gene's germline CDR1 is MNHNS and CDR2 SASEGT. CDR3 coding DNA: TGTGCCAGCAGGAGACTAGCGGGGTCCAACAATGAGCAGTTCTTC. It codes for CASRRLAGSNNEQFF.

The rearrangement joins TRBV5-4 to TRBJ1-2, with TRBD1 matching over 10 bases. Germline CDR1 SGHNT, CDR2 YYREEE (reference sequence). This CDR3 comprises 13 residues. V trimming: 6 bases; J trimming: 8 bases; junction bases outside the gene matches: 7. The DNA for the CDR3 is TGTGCCAGCAAGAGACAGGGGGCGCACGGCTACACCTTC. Translation gives CASKRQGAHGYTF.

The rearrangement links TRBV7-3 to TRBJ1-5, with 10 nucleotides matching TRBD1. The CDR3 sequence is 13 residues long. The germline gives CDR1 SGHTA, CDR2 FQGTGA. V was clipped by 5 bases and J by 16 bases; unmatched bases: 11. The CDR3 sequence is CASSQSGTGVLHF. The CDR3 coding sequence is TGTGCCAGCAGCCAGTCCGGGACAGGGGTCCTCCATTTT.

The chain uses TRBV7-9 and TRBJ2-5; possible D gene TRBD1, 6 bases. The CDR3 runs 15 residues. V lost 1 base to trimming and J lost 1 base, with 10 bases between them. The germline V gene has CDR1 SEHNR and CDR2 FQNEAQ (reference sequence). CDR3 coding DNA: TGTGCCAGCAGCTTAGAGGGGACACTCCAAGAGACCCAGTACTTC. This gives the protein CASSLEGTLQETQYF.

The CDR3: CASSQSGTATYEQYF. The CDR3 DNA follows: TGTGCCAGCAGTCAATCCGGGACAGCGACCTACGAGCAGTACTTC. The V call is TRBV4-2, the J call TRBJ2-7, with 7 positions matching TRBD1. This CDR3 has 15 residues. The V and J ends lost 6 bases and 2 bases, in that order; junction bases with no gene match: 10. Germline CDR1 reads LGHNA; CDR2 reads YNFKEQ.

This rearrangement joins TRBV18 to TRBJ1-4; possible D gene TRBD1, 5 bases. The V gene lost 3 bases and the J gene lost 7 bases, with 12 bases spanning the gap. Germline V gives CDR1 KGHSH, CDR2 LQKENI. The CDR3 sequence is 14 residues long. CDR3 amino acids: CASSPVQGGEKLFF. CDR3 bases: TGTGCCAGCTCACCTGTCCAGGGAGGTGAAAAACTGTTTTTT.

V gene TRBV14 combines with J gene TRBJ2-1; the D gene is possibly TRBD2 (5 bases). The germline gives CDR1 SGHDN, CDR2 FVKESK. V was trimmed by 0 bases and J by 2 bases, leaving 8 bases between them. The CDR3 contains 15 residues. The CDR3, as DNA: TGTGCCAGCAGCCAAGATTGGCGGGCCTACAATGAGCAGTTCTTC. Translated: CASSQDWRAYNEQFF.

This sequence joins TRBV5-6 and TRBJ1-3; 8 positions match TRBD1. Per the germline V gene, CDR1 is SGHDT and CDR2 is YYEEEE. V dropped 4 bases and J dropped 0; count of bases not matched to a gene: 6. The CDR3 has 16 residues. The CDR3 nucleotides are TGTGCCAGCAGCCCATTGGGACAGGACTCTGGAAACACCATATATTTT. Its translation is CASSPLGQDSGNTIYF.

The CDR3 coding sequence is TGTGCCAGCAGCCCACAGAACACTGAAGCTTTCTTT. Residues: CASSPQNTEAFF. The J gene is TRBJ1-1, the V gene TRBV5-4; D ambiguous. CDR1 is SGHNT and CDR2 is YYREEE in the germline V gene (reference sequence). With 4 bases removed from V and 1 base from J, the gap between germline ends came to 5 bases. The CDR3 runs to 12 residues.

The chain has TRBV25-1 and TRBJ2-7, with D maybe TRBD1 (6 bases). This CDR3 has 14 amino acids. Germline lookup yields CDR1 MGHDK and CDR2 SYGVNS. The V end was cut by 7 bases, the J end by 2 bases, with 15 bases between. CDR3 coding DNA: TGTGCCAGCACGCGTGCAGGGGATACCTACGAGCAGTACTTC. Protein product: CASTRAGDTYEQYF.

V usage is TRBV11-3 and J usage is TRBJ2-7, with 8 positions matching TRBD1. The germline CDR1 and CDR2 sequences are SGHNT and YENEEA. Trimming removed 5 bases from V and 2 bases from J; junction bases left unmatched: 8. The CDR3 covers 15 residues. The CDR3 DNA reads as TGTGCCAGCAGCCTACAGGGGGGCGGAACCTACGAGCAGTACTTC. As protein: CASSLQGGGTYEQYF. Based on the CDR3 plus reference TRBV11-3 and TRBJ2-7, the full variable domain is EAGVVQSPRYKIIEKKQPVAFWCNPISGHNTLYWYLQNLGQGPELLIRYENEEAVDDSQLPKDRFSAERLKGVDSTLKIQPAELGDSAVYLCASSLQGGGTYEQYFGPGTRLTVT.

Note on this clone: As the CDR3 is not closed by the conserved phenylalanine or tryptophan, this likely results from a read error. The DNA is omitted, as the CDR3 cannot be located on it reliably, and the CDR3 follows TCRdb's listing. The chain links TRBV7-2 to TRBJ1-2; the table gives TRBD1 as D, unverified against the DNA. Ends included, the CDR3 has 11 residues. Germline V gene data show CDR1 as SGHTA and CDR2 as FQGNSA. This CDR3 reads CASSLTQGLSL.

The chain is built from TRBV5-1 and TRBJ2-7, with 9 bases matching TRBD1. Germline V gives CDR1 SGHRS, CDR2 YFSETQ. The V gene end was trimmed by 4 bases and the J gene end by 6 bases; junction bases not matched to a gene: 11. This CDR3 has 15 residues. The CDR3 DNA reads as TGCGCCAGCAGCACCACCGGGACAGGGACCGGCGAGCAGTACTTC. This encodes CASSTTGTGTGEQYF.

The chain joins TRBV10-2 to TRBJ2-7, with 8 bases fitting TRBD1. CDR1 and CDR2 (germline): WSHSY, SAAADI. J lost 3 bases, V lost 6 bases, and 4 bases had no gene match. The CDR3 covers 13 residues. The CDR3 DNA follows: TGCGCCAGCAGCCCGACAGGGGACTACGAGCAGTACTTC. Translation gives CASSPTGDYEQYF.

V is TRBV15 and J is TRBJ2-7, with 8 nucleotides matching TRBD2. V lost 0 bases to trimming and J lost 3 bases; unmatched junction nucleotides: 13. The germline V gene has CDR1 LNHNV and CDR2 YYDKDF (reference sequence). This CDR3 has 18 residues. The CDR3 region has the DNA TGTGCCACCAGCAGAGAGCGGGGGGCGGGGTGGGAGTACTACGAGCAGTACTTC. This gives the protein CATSRERGAGWEYYEQYF.

The chain couples TRBV27 to TRBJ2-7, with D perhaps matching TRBD2 (5 bases). Germline-derived CDR1 and CDR2 are MNHEY and SMNVEV (reference sequence). V gave up 6 bases and J gave up 3 bases, with 12 bases separating them. The CDR3 sequence is 13 residues long. CDR3 sequence reads: CASSRTFGYEQYF. The DNA for the CDR3 is TGTGCCAGCAGCCGGACTTTCGGCTACGAGCAGTACTTC.

V gene TRBV18 combines with J gene TRBJ1-2; TRBD1 matches at 7 bases. The germline V gene has CDR1 KGHSH and CDR2 LQKENI. Unmatched junction bases numbered 9, after V lost 2 bases and J lost 6 bases. The CDR3 loop spans 15 amino acids. CDR3 protein: CASSPLAGQGDGYTF. CDR3 nucleotides: TGTGCCAGCTCACCATTAGCCGGGCAGGGGGATGGCTACACCTTC.

V gene TRBV5-1 combines with J gene TRBJ1-5; D is unclear. Germline V gene data show CDR1 as SGHRS and CDR2 as YFSETQ. The length of the CDR3 is 13 residues. Between the trimmed V and J ends, which lost 1 base and 7 bases, there was a span of 9 bases. In nucleotides, the CDR3 is TGCGCCAGCAGCTTGACGGGAAACCAGCCCCAGCATTTT. Encoded protein: CASSLTGNQPQHF.

This clone was seen more than once but under ten times. The rearrangement uses TRBV18 and TRBJ2-6; TRBD1 might be the D (5 bases). The CDR3 covers 17 residues. Germline V lookup: CDR1 KGHSH, CDR2 LQKENI. The germline V and J ends were trimmed by 5 bases and 0 bases, with 14 bases remaining between them. This chain's CDR3 is CASSDLDIGSGANVLTF. CDR3 DNA sequence: TGTGCCAGCTCAGACCTGGACATCGGCTCTGGGGCCAACGTCCTGACTTTC.